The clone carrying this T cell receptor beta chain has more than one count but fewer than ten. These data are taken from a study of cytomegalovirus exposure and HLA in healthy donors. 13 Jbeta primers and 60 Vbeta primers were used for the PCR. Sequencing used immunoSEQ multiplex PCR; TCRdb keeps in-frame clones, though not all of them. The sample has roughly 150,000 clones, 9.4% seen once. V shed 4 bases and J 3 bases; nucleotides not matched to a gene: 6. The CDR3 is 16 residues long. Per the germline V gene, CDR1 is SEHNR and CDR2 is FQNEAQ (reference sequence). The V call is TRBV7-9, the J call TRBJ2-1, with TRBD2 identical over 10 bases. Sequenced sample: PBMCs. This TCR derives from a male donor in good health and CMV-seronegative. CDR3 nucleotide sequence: TGTGCCAGCAGCTCCTGGACTAGCGGAGACTACAATGAGCAGTTCTTC. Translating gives CASSSWTSGDYNEQFF. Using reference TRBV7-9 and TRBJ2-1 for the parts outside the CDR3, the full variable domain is DTGVSQNPRHKITKRGQNVTFRCDPISEHNRLYWYRQTLGQGPEFLTYFQNEAQLEKSRLLSDRFSAERPKGSFSTLEIQRTEQGDSAMYLCASSSWTSGDYNEQFFGPGTRLTVL.